Listed below are T cell receptor beta chains from one sample, sequenced in a study of cytomegalovirus exposure and HLA in healthy donors. Measured with immunoSEQ multiplex PCR; TCRdb has only the in-frame clones, and not every one. The table has around 140,000 clones, around 83% seen once. Sequencing was carried out using PBMCs. The receptors were gathered from a woman between 45 and 60 years old in good health and CMV-seropositive. Both conserved end residues are part of each CDR3. D genes are given only for firm matches. Clone size is given for some rows only: seen once, a few or many times, or a class if the clone is expanded.

>TRBV2|TRBJ1-1|NA|NA
CASSDLVVMNTEAFF
TGTGCCAGCAGTGATTTGGTAGTGATGAACACTGAAGCTTTCTTT
>TRBV6-5|TRBJ2-3|TRBD2|NA
CASSRLAGAMDTQYF
TGTGCCAGCAGTCGACTAGCGGGAGCTATGGATACGCAGTATTTT
>TRBV30|TRBJ2-2|NA|NA
CAWMQGLTYAGELFF
TGTGCCTGGATGCAGGGCCTTACTTACGCCGGGGAGCTGTTTTTT
>TRBV6-6|TRBJ2-3|TRBD2|NA
CASSYLAGGPADTQYF
TGTGCCAGCAGTTACTTAGCGGGAGGGCCCGCAGATACGCAGTATTTT
>TRBV19|TRBJ1-4|NA|once
CASSTTGSYEKLFF
TGTGCCAGTAGTACGACAGGATCCTATGAAAAACTGTTTTTT
>TRBV19|TRBJ1-1|NA|once
CASSWAGTYMNTEAFF
TGTGCCAGTAGTTGGGCAGGAACCTACATGAACACTGAAGCTTTCTTT
>TRBV28|TRBJ2-1|TRBD2|NA
CASRLAGFTYNEQFF
TGTGCCAGCAGGCTAGCGGGATTCACCTACAATGAGCAGTTCTTC
>TRBV7-9|TRBJ2-1|TRBD2|NA
CASSSPGLAGPEQFF
TGTGCCAGCAGCTCTCCGGGACTAGCGGGACCGGAGCAGTTCTTC
>TRBV6-1|TRBJ2-3|TRBD2|NA
CASSDWTRRGTDTQYF
TGTGCCAGCAGTGACTGGACTAGAAGGGGCACAGATACGCAGTATTTT
>TRBV28|TRBJ2-7|TRBD2|NA
CASSSSGSSYEQYF
TGTGCCAGCAGTTCTAGCGGGAGCTCCTACGAGCAGTACTTC
>TRBV6-5|TRBJ1-6|TRBD1|NA
CASSSQGGNNSPLHF
TGTGCCAGCAGTTCGCAGGGGGGAAATAATTCACCCCTCCACTTT
>TRBV27|TRBJ1-6|NA|NA
CASSGDGNFYNSPLHF
TGTGCCAGCAGTGGTGACGGGAATTTTTATAATTCACCCCTCCACTTT
>TRBV27|TRBJ2-3|TRBD1|NA
CASSWTGSARKDTQYF
TGTGCCAGCAGTTGGACAGGGTCCGCGAGGAAAGATACGCAGTATTTT
>TRBV28|TRBJ1-3|NA|once
CASSLEAPNTIYF
TGTGCCAGCAGTTTGGAGGCCCCAAACACCATATATTTT
>TRBV4-3|TRBJ2-2|NA|NA
CASSQEARGGTGELFF
TGCGCCAGCAGCCAAGAAGCGCGGGGAGGCACCGGGGAGCTGTTTTTT
>TRBV7-8|TRBJ2-1|TRBD2|NA
CASSLGLAGGDEQFF
TGTGCCAGCAGCCTGGGACTAGCGGGAGGCGATGAGCAGTTCTTC
>TRBV9|TRBJ1-1|NA|NA
CASSALGGDRGTEAFF
TGTGCCAGCAGCGCCCTAGGGGGGGATCGGGGCACTGAAGCTTTCTTT
>TRBV2|TRBJ1-2|TRBD1|NA
CASSEDRDSYGYTF
TGTGCCAGCAGTGAAGACCGGGACAGCTATGGCTACACCTTC
>TRBV15|TRBJ1-2|TRBD1|NA
CATSPVGQGAHYGYTF
TGTGCCACCAGCCCCGTGGGACAGGGGGCACATTATGGCTACACCTTC
>TRBV2|TRBJ2-1|TRBD2|NA
CARSGPWTSGSFLGNEQFF
TGTGCCAGGAGTGGTCCTTGGACTAGCGGGAGCTTTTTGGGGAATGAGCAGTTCTTC
>TRBV19|TRBJ2-7|NA|NA
CASSRSHRASEQYF
TGTGCCAGTAGCCGCTCCCACAGGGCCTCCGAGCAGTACTTC
>TRBV4-3|TRBJ1-1|NA|NA
CASSQDRNTEAFF
TGCGCCAGCAGCCAAGACAGGAACACTGAAGCTTTCTTT
>TRBV27|TRBJ1-1|TRBD1|NA
CASRTFLSRDRGRENTEAFF
TGTGCCAGCAGGACGTTTCTATCCCGGGACAGGGGGCGAGAGAACACTGAAGCTTTCTTT
>TRBV5-4|TRBJ1-1|TRBD1|NA
CASSHGQGAIGTEAFF
TGTGCCAGCAGCCACGGACAGGGGGCGATTGGCACTGAAGCTTTCTTT
>TRBV7-3|TRBJ2-2|NA|NA
CASSLTINTGELFF
TGTGCCAGCAGCTTAACTATCAACACCGGGGAGCTGTTTTTT
>TRBV10-1|TRBJ1-1|NA|NA
CASSEDFLAEAFF
TGCGCCAGCAGTGAGGACTTCTTGGCTGAAGCTTTCTTT
>TRBV6-5|TRBJ2-7|TRBD1|NA
CASSPPGQDGQYF
TGTGCCAGCAGTCCCCCGGGACAGGATGGGCAGTACTTC
>TRBV2|TRBJ2-1|TRBD1|NA
CASREDRGPQFF
TGTGCCAGCAGGGAGGACAGGGGACCGCAGTTCTTC
>TRBV19|TRBJ1-4|TRBD1|NA
CATRDRFNEKLFF
TGTGCCACCAGGGACAGATTTAATGAAAAACTGTTTTTT
>TRBV5-5|TRBJ2-1|TRBD2|NA
CASSQTSGTYNEQFF
TGTGCCAGCAGCCAAACTAGCGGGACCTACAATGAGCAGTTCTTC
>TRBV6-5|TRBJ2-1|NA|NA
CASSYRQDNEQFF
TGTGCCAGCAGTTACCGACAGGACAATGAGCAGTTCTTC
>TRBV30|TRBJ1-3|NA|NA
CAWSALSGGTGNTIYF
TGTGCCTGGAGTGCGCTCTCGGGAGGGACTGGAAACACCATATATTTT
>TRBV5-1|TRBJ2-1|TRBD2|once
CASSFAGAGSYNEQFF
TGCGCCAGCAGCTTCGCGGGAGCCGGTTCCTACAATGAGCAGTTCTTC
>TRBV6-5|TRBJ2-2|TRBD1|few
CASSWQGVTGELFF
TGTGCCAGCAGTTGGCAGGGGGTCACCGGGGAGCTGTTTTTT
>TRBV5-6|TRBJ1-4|NA|once
CASSFSHRSRTQLREKLFF
TGTGCCAGCAGTTTTAGTCATCGTAGCCGGACACAGCTTAGAGAAAAACTGTTTTTT
>TRBV30|TRBJ2-1|TRBD1|NA
CALGGTGGSSYNEQFF
TGTGCCTTGGGGGGGACAGGGGGCTCCTCCTACAATGAGCAGTTCTTC
>TRBV19|TRBJ1-1|NA|NA
CASSTYAPEGFISTEAFF
TGTGCCAGTAGTACATACGCACCGGAGGGGTTCATTAGTACTGAAGCTTTCTTT
>TRBV4-2|TRBJ2-1|TRBD2|NA
CASSPAGYEQFF
TGTGCCAGCAGCCCAGCGGGATATGAGCAGTTCTTC
>TRBV19|TRBJ2-1|NA|NA
CASSILSENNEQFF
TGTGCCAGTAGTATCTTAAGCGAAAACAATGAGCAGTTCTTC
>TRBV19|TRBJ1-5|NA|NA
CGSGSRLTGMHF
TGTGGGTCAGGGTCCAGGTTGACAGGTATGCATTTT
>TRBV9|TRBJ2-1|NA|few
CASSVEGGAGFDNEQFF
TGTGCCAGCAGCGTAGAGGGTGGAGCGGGTTTCGACAATGAGCAGTTCTTC
>TRBV5-4|TRBJ2-3|NA|NA
CASSLAGPRNTDTQYF
TGTGCCAGCAGCTTGGCAGGGCCAAGAAACACAGATACGCAGTATTTT
>TRBV2|TRBJ2-1|TRBD2|few
CASLSGRDYNEQFF
TGTGCCAGCCTCAGCGGGAGGGACTACAATGAGCAGTTCTTC
>TRBV5-4|TRBJ2-1|TRBD2|once
CASSPGLAPGDEQFF
TGTGCCAGCAGCCCCGGACTAGCGCCGGGAGATGAGCAGTTCTTC
>TRBV5-4|TRBJ2-2|TRBD2|NA
CASSGGGHYTGELFF
TGTGCCAGCAGCGGCGGGGGGCACTACACCGGGGAGCTGTTTTTT
>TRBV30|TRBJ2-7|TRBD2|NA
CAWSGLAPRLAGGTSSYEQYF
TGTGCCTGGAGTGGCCTAGCCCCGAGACTAGCGGGGGGCACTAGCTCCTACGAGCAGTACTTC
>TRBV19|TRBJ2-7|TRBD1|NA
CASSMTRTGGYYEQYF
TGTGCCAGTAGTATGACCCGGACAGGGGGCTACTACGAGCAGTACTTC
>TRBV18|TRBJ1-2|NA|NA
CASSPQLGQGSDYGYTF
TGTGCCAGCTCACCGCAACTGGGGCAGGGAAGTGACTATGGCTACACCTTC
>TRBV10-2|TRBJ1-6|TRBD1|NA
CASSRDSYNSPLHF
TGCGCCAGCAGTCGGGACAGCTATAATTCACCCCTCCACTTT
>TRBV5-1|TRBJ1-4|NA|NA
CASASGQFENEKLFF
TGCGCCAGCGCGAGTGGACAGTTTGAGAATGAAAAACTGTTTTTT
>TRBV5-1|TRBJ1-1|TRBD1|NA
CASSFGQGMSAFF
TGCGCCAGCAGCTTCGGACAGGGAATGTCGGCTTTCTTT
>TRBV9|TRBJ1-1|TRBD1|NA
CASSVGQADRQTEAFF
TGTGCCAGCAGCGTGGGACAGGCCGACCGACAAACTGAAGCTTTCTTT
>TRBV6-1|TRBJ2-7|NA|NA
CASSERVYEQYF
TGTGCCAGCAGTGAACGGGTCTACGAGCAGTACTTC
>TRBV30|TRBJ2-7|NA|NA
CAWSLSGVQQYF
TGTGCCTGGAGTCTTAGCGGCGTACAGCAGTACTTC
>TRBV7-3|TRBJ2-1|TRBD1|few
CASSRGQTNEQFF
TGTGCCAGCAGCCGGGGACAGACCAATGAGCAGTTCTTC
>TRBV6-1|TRBJ2-3|NA|NA
CASSPLSVGTQYF
TGTGCCAGCAGTCCCCTTAGCGTGGGTACGCAGTATTTT
>TRBV6-6|TRBJ1-3|NA|NA
CASSSQGRGNTIYF
TGTGCCAGCAGTTCGCAGGGGCGAGGAAACACCATATATTTT
>TRBV28|TRBJ2-5|NA|NA
CASSWTADLGETQYF
TGTGCCAGCAGTTGGACAGCGGACTTGGGGGAGACCCAGTACTTC
>TRBV7-2|TRBJ1-1|NA|NA
CASTPRVSSTEAFF
TGTGCCAGCACTCCCAGGGTTTCTAGCACTGAAGCTTTCTTT
>TRBV5-4|TRBJ2-7|TRBD2|NA
CASSLHGGTSYEQYF
TGTGCCAGCAGCTTGCACGGGGGGACCTCCTACGAGCAGTACTTC